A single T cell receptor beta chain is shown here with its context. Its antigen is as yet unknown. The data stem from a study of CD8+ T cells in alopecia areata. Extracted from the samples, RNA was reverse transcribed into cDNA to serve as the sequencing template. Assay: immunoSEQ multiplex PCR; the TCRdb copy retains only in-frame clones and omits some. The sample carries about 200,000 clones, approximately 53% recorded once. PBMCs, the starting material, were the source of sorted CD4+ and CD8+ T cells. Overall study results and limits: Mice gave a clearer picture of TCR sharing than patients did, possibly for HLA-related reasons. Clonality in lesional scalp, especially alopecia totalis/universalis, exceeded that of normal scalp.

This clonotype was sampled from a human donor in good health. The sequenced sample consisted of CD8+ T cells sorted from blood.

CDR3 sequence: CASGGDREAFF. CDR3 nucleotides: TGTGCTAGTGGTGGGGACAGGGAAGCTTTCTTT. This chain links TRBV12-5 with TRBJ1-1; 8 bases map to TRBD1. The CDR3 consists of 11 residues. CDR1 LGHNT and CDR2 FRNRAP come from the germline V gene. Trimming removed 5 bases from V and 8 bases from J; junction bases left unmatched: 1.